The 23 T cell receptor beta chains below were found in one sample sequenced in a study of monozygotic twins with cystic fibrosis. Sequenced by immunoSEQ multiplex PCR; TCRdb stores in-frame clones only, minus some. The sample holds 13,000 to 15,000 clones, 95% to 99% seen once. Input material: blood. These receptors were obtained from a girl aged 2 to 9 with cystic fibrosis.

The V and J genes are TRBV4-3 and TRBJ2-2; D is unresolved. The CDR3 length is 15 residues. Germline V gives CDR1 LGHNA, CDR2 YSLEER. Trimming took 0 bases from V and 6 from J, leaving 11 bases between them. The CDR3 nucleotides are TGCGCCAGCAGCCAAGAAAGTAAGAGGTCCGGGGAGCTGTTTTTT. This encodes CASSQESKRSGELFF.

The chain links TRBV6-1 to TRBJ2-3, with D maybe TRBD2 (5 bases). The CDR3 sequence is 15 residues long. Trimming stripped 4 bases from V and 0 bases from J, with 11 bases between. Germline V gene data show CDR1 as MNHNS and CDR2 as SASEGT. The CDR3 protein is CASSVGGSSTDTQYF. CDR3 bases: TGTGCCAGCAGTGTCGGAGGTTCTAGCACAGATACGCAGTATTTT.

The V and J genes are TRBV6-1 and TRBJ1-1; no clear D. Trimming cost V 5 bases and J 7 bases, with 11 bases left between them. This CDR3 has 12 residues. From germline, CDR1 is MNHNS and CDR2 SASEGT. The DNA of the CDR3 is TGTGCCAGCAGTTTGAGGAATGTTGAAGCTTTCTTT. As protein: CASSLRNVEAFF.

The CDR3 DNA reads TGTGCCAGCAGTTACTCACAGGGGACGGGGGACACCATATATTTT. Its protein is CASSYSQGTGDTIYF. The rearrangement links TRBV6-6 to TRBJ1-3; 7 bases line up with TRBD1. Germline V gene data show CDR1 as MNHNY and CDR2 as SVGAGI (reference sequence). This CDR3 comprises 15 residues. V lost 0 bases, J lost 8 bases, and 7 bases stayed unmatched.

V and J are TRBV5-5 and TRBJ2-5; perhaps D is TRBD1 or TRBD2 (6 bases each). The length of the CDR3 is 17 residues. The V end lost 1 base, the J end lost 3 bases, and 19 bases lay between the germline ends. In germline, CDR1 is SGHKS, CDR2 YYEKEE (reference sequence). This chain's CDR3 is CASSLWGAGAIEETQYF. For the CDR3, the DNA is TGTGCCAGCAGCTTGTGGGGGGCAGGGGCGATTGAAGAGACCCAGTACTTC.

The gene calls are TRBV6-5 and TRBJ2-7, with 9 bases fitting TRBD1. Germline V lookup: CDR1 MNHEY, CDR2 SVGAGI. V was clipped by 2 bases and J by 2 bases; unmatched bases: 4. CDR3 length: 15 amino acids. CDR3 DNA: TGTGCCAGCAGTTACGGGACAGGGATGGCCTACGAGCAGTACTTC. As protein: CASSYGTGMAYEQYF.

The chain joins TRBV9 to TRBJ2-3; the D gene could be TRBD1 or TRBD2 (5 bases each). The CDR3 consists of 16 residues. Looked up from germline, CDR1 is SGDLS and CDR2 is YYNGEE. V shed 4 bases and J shed 5 bases, with 20 bases lying between them. CDR3 bases: TGTGCCAGCAGCTTACCCGGGACGGCGAGCCGAGATACGCAGTATTTT. Its translation is CASSLPGTASRDTQYF.

The CDR3 spells CASRTFTGTEQFF. CDR3 sequence (DNA): TGCGCCAGCAGGACTTTTACTGGGACGGAGCAGTTCTTC. The rearrangement uses TRBV5-1 and TRBJ2-1; D tentatively fits TRBD1 or TRBD2 (5 bases each). Trimming took 5 bases from V and 10 from J, leaving 16 bases between them. Germline CDR1 SGHRS, CDR2 YFSETQ. The CDR3 sequence is 13 residues long.

J is TRBJ2-7 and V is TRBV11-2; weak D call: TRBD2 (5 bases). This CDR3 has 13 amino acids. Germline loops: CDR1 SGHAT, CDR2 FQNNGV. Trimming removed 4 bases at V and 5 bases at J, with 12 bases between. The CDR3 reads CASSSEVLDEQYF. Written as DNA, the CDR3 is TGTGCCAGCAGCTCGGAGGTTTTGGACGAGCAGTACTTC. The whole variable domain, remainder taken from reference TRBV11-2 and TRBJ2-7, is EAGVAQSPRYKIIEKRQSVAFWCNPISGHATLYWYQQILGQGPKLLIQFQNNGVVDDSQLPKDRFSAERLKGVDSTLKIQPAKLEDSAVYLCASSSEVLDEQYFGPGTRLTVT.

The V call is TRBV27, the J call TRBJ2-5, with a weak D call TRBD1 (5 bases). The CDR3 runs to 14 residues. Trimming shortened V by 6 bases and J by 2 bases, and 13 bases separated the two germline ends. Per the germline V gene, CDR1 is MNHEY and CDR2 is SMNVEV (reference sequence). The CDR3 is CASSRQTEQETQYF. The CDR3 nucleotides read TGTGCCAGCAGCCGACAGACAGAACAAGAGACCCAGTACTTC.

This chain connects TRBV6-1 to TRBJ1-5; 10 nucleotides match TRBD1. The ends lost 6 bases at V and 1 base at J; junction bases unmatched: 3. The CDR3 runs to 15 residues. Germline assignment: CDR1 MNHNS and CDR2 SASEGT. The CDR3 sequence is CASRLGQGSNQPQHF. The CDR3 coding sequence is TGTGCCAGCAGATTGGGACAGGGGAGCAATCAGCCCCAGCATTTT.

The genes are TRBV6-4 and TRBJ1-1; 7 nucleotides match TRBD1. This CDR3 has 13 residues. In germline, CDR1 is MRHNA, CDR2 SNTAGT. With V trimmed by 6 bases and J by 1 base, 2 bases remained unmatched. Here the CDR3 DNA reads TGTGCCAGCAGCCGGGACAGGAACACTGAAGCTTTCTTT. It encodes CASSRDRNTEAFF.

This clone was seen a single time. This chain links TRBV28 with TRBJ1-1; D not resolved. CDR1 and CDR2 from the germline V gene are MDHEN and SYDVKM. The CDR3 is 14 residues long. Trimming cost V 3 bases and J 0 bases, with 8 bases left between them. The CDR3 sequence: CASSFYRLNTEAFF. The CDR3 DNA is TGTGCCAGCAGTTTTTACAGATTGAACACTGAAGCTTTCTTT.

The gene calls are TRBV4-1 and TRBJ1-3, with TRBD1 identical over 10 bases. The CDR3 is 18 residues long. Germline V gene data show CDR1 as MGHRA and CDR2 as YSYEKL. V lost 3 bases, J lost 4 bases, and 12 bases stayed unmatched. The CDR3 is CASSHLNRQGAKGNTIYF. As DNA, the CDR3 is TGCGCCAGCAGCCACCTTAATCGACAGGGGGCGAAAGGAAACACCATATATTTT.

V usage is TRBV6-6 and J usage is TRBJ2-2, with D tentatively TRBD1 (5 bases). The CDR3 spans 15 residues. V lost 7 bases and J 0 bases, leaving 12 bases between the germline ends. Germline lookup yields CDR1 MNHNY and CDR2 SVGAGI (reference sequence). The CDR3: CASTLDTANTGELFF. CDR3 DNA sequence: TGTGCCAGCACCCTGGACACCGCGAACACCGGGGAGCTGTTTTTT.

The sample holds one count of this clone. The rearrangement joins TRBV19 to TRBJ2-7; D is undetermined. CDR1 and CDR2 from the germline V gene are LNHDA and SQIVND (reference sequence). Trimming stripped 2 bases from V and 1 base from J, with 9 bases between. This CDR3 contains 14 residues. The CDR3 coding sequence is TGTGCCAGTAGTATAACAGCTCAATCCTACGAGCAGTACTTC. This encodes CASSITAQSYEQYF.

The chain couples TRBV5-1 to TRBJ2-3; D may be TRBD2 (6 bases). Trimming removed 2 bases at V and 6 bases at J, with 13 bases between. The germline gives CDR1 SGHRS, CDR2 YFSETQ. The CDR3 runs to 14 residues. CDR3 region: CASSFKLAADTQYF. CDR3 nucleotides: TGCGCCAGCAGCTTTAAACTAGCAGCCGATACGCAGTATTTT.

The J gene is TRBJ2-7, the V gene TRBV11-2; D unclear. The CDR3 has 12 residues. The V and J ends lost 3 bases and 3 bases respectively, with 6 bases between them. Germline CDR1 SGHAT, CDR2 FQNNGV. The CDR3 DNA sequence: TGTGCCAGCAGCTTCGCCCTCTACGAGCAGTACTTC. It specifies CASSFALYEQYF.

V gene TRBV5-1 combines with J gene TRBJ1-1; a possible D gene is TRBD1 (5 bases). This CDR3 has 14 amino acids. V was pared by 4 bases and J by 0 bases, with 10 bases between. Germline-derived CDR1 and CDR2 are SGHRS and YFSETQ. The CDR3 region has the DNA TGCGCCAGCAGCCAAGACAGCATGAACACTGAAGCTTTCTTT. This gives the protein CASSQDSMNTEAFF.

The chain recombines TRBV5-1 with TRBJ1-1, with 7 nucleotides matching TRBD1. The CDR3 sequence is 13 residues long. Trimming at V came to 7 bases and at J to 1 base, leaving 4 bases not matched to a gene. The germline V gene encodes CDR1 SGHRS and CDR2 YFSETQ. The CDR3 bases are TGCGCCAGCTCCGGACAGGAGAACACTGAAGCTTTCTTT. It specifies CASSGQENTEAFF.

The chain uses TRBV5-1 and TRBJ2-7; TRBD1 agrees at 10 bases. V lost 4 bases to trimming and J lost 8 bases; unmatched junction nucleotides: 9. Germline-derived CDR1 and CDR2 are SGHRS and YFSETQ. The CDR3 has 14 residues. Here the CDR3 DNA reads TGCGCCAGCAGCCCCACCGGGACAGGGGAGAAGCAGTACTTC. This gives the protein CASSPTGTGEKQYF.

The chain uses TRBV6-5 and TRBJ2-7; D perhaps matches TRBD1 (6 bases). The CDR3 has 16 amino acids. CDR1 MNHEY and CDR2 SVGAGI come from the germline V gene. V shed 2 bases and J shed 2 bases, with 16 bases lying between them. CDR3 bases: TGTGCCAGCAGTTACGCCCAGGGGAACCCTGCCTACGAGCAGTACTTC. It codes for CASSYAQGNPAYEQYF.

The DNA of the CDR3 is TGTGCCAGCAGTTACGCCGGACCCTCCTACGAGCAGTACTTC. It translates to CASSYAGPSYEQYF. V gene TRBV6-6 combines with J gene TRBJ2-7; D is undetermined. CDR3 size: 14 residues. V was pared by 2 bases and J by 0 bases, with 8 bases between. Germline V gene lookup returns CDR1 MNHNY and CDR2 SVGAGI (reference sequence).